These 24 T cell receptor beta chains were all obtained from the same sample, sequenced in a study of blood T cell repertoires in COVID-19. Generated by immunoSEQ multiplex PCR, the TCRdb table keeps only in-frame clones and is missing some. The table shows about 240,000 clones, with more than 75% occurring only once. The sequenced sample consisted of peripheral blood. The receptors originated from an older woman with active or convalescent COVID-19.

This chain connects TRBV19 to TRBJ2-5; perhaps TRBD2 as D (6 bases). This CDR3 contains 13 residues. V was clipped by 5 bases and J by 5 bases, with 12 bases between them. The germline CDR1 and CDR2 sequences are LNHDA and SQIVND (reference sequence). DNA of the CDR3: TGTGCCAGTAGTCCTGCGGAGGGGGAGACCCAGTACTTC. Amino acid sequence: CASSPAEGETQYF.

The chain couples TRBV19 to TRBJ1-6; D ambiguous. V dropped 9 bases and J dropped 4 bases, with 13 bases sitting between them. CDR3 length: 14 residues. Germline lookup yields CDR1 LNHDA and CDR2 SQIVND (reference sequence). The CDR3 region is CASGKTPYNSPLHF. The CDR3 DNA reads as TGTGCCAGCGGGAAGACTCCGTATAATTCACCCCTCCACTTT.

This clone was found once. Other DNA sequences in the sample encode the same CDR3. The J gene is TRBJ1-4, the V gene TRBV6-5; D is possibly TRBD1 (5 bases). The V end was cut by 2 bases, the J end by 8 bases, with 15 bases between. The germline V gene encodes CDR1 MNHEY and CDR2 SVGAGI. This CDR3 has 15 residues. The CDR3 sequence: CASSYGADLREKLFF. The CDR3 region has the DNA TGTGCCAGCAGTTACGGGGCCGATCTCAGGGAAAAACTGTTTTTT.

The V call is TRBV7-2, the J call TRBJ2-7; D is possibly TRBD2 (5 bases). The CDR3 is made up of 16 amino acids. The V gene lost 2 bases and the J gene lost 2 bases, with 16 bases spanning the gap. Looked up from germline, CDR1 is SGHTA and CDR2 is FQGNSA. CDR3 sequence reads: CASSLKESAGAYEQYF. DNA for the CDR3: TGTGCCAGCAGCTTAAAGGAGAGTGCGGGCGCCTACGAGCAGTACTTC. Complete variable domain (other parts from reference TRBV7-2 and TRBJ2-7): GAGVSQSPSNKVTEKGKDVELRCDPISGHTALYWYRQSLGQGLEFLIYFQGNSAPDKSGLPSDRFSAERTGGSVSTLTIQRTQQEDSAVYLCASSLKESAGAYEQYFGPGTRLTVT.

V and J are TRBV4-3 and TRBJ1-2; no clear D gene. The V end was cut by 0 bases, the J end by 0 bases, with 5 bases between. CDR3 length: 14 amino acids. The V gene's germline CDR1 is LGHNA and CDR2 YSLEER. DNA of the CDR3: TGCGCCAGCAGCCAAGATGAGTCTAACTATGGCTACACCTTC. Translating it yields CASSQDESNYGYTF.

This chain's CDR3 is CASSIDRDRAYEQYF. CDR3 nucleotides: TGTGCCAGTAGTATAGATCGGGACAGGGCCTACGAGCAGTACTTC. This chain joins TRBV19 and TRBJ2-7; 9 bases line up with TRBD1. Germline V gene data show CDR1 as LNHDA and CDR2 as SQIVND (reference sequence). The CDR3 length is 15 residues. The J segment lost 2 bases and the V segment lost 0 bases, leaving 2 bases of the junction unmatched.

The chain uses TRBV5-1 and TRBJ2-7; 11 bases agree with TRBD1. Trimming removed 0 bases from V and 3 bases from J; junction bases left unmatched: 2. This CDR3 has 15 amino acids. Per the germline V gene, CDR1 is SGHRS and CDR2 is YFSETQ. CDR3 residues: CASSLGTGGHYEQYF. The DNA for the CDR3 is TGCGCCAGCAGCTTGGGGACAGGGGGCCACTACGAGCAGTACTTC.

This chain joins TRBV21-1 and TRBJ2-3; TRBD2 was called by the table and not checked on the DNA. TRBV21-1 has pseudogene status. The CDR3 has 16 amino acids. This CDR3 is CASSKVCGGATDTQYF. The CDR3 DNA reads as TGTGCCAGCAGCAAAGTTTGCGGGGGGGCGACGGATACGCAGTATTTT.

The CDR3 DNA reads TGTGCAAGTCCTGCCCCCGGTGTTTACGACTATGGCTACACCTTC. It yields the protein CASPAPGVYDYGYTF. The genes are TRBV12-2 and TRBJ1-2. TRBV12-2 is listed as a pseudogene. CDR3 size: 15 residues.

V usage is TRBV6-5 and J usage is TRBJ1-1, with a possible D match to TRBD1 (6 bases). With 8 bases removed from V and 4 bases from J, the gap between germline ends came to 14 bases. CDR3 length: 13 residues. CDR1 and CDR2 from the germline V gene are MNHEY and SVGAGI. The CDR3 loop reads CASGSDRPTEAFF. CDR3 in DNA: TGTGCCAGCGGGTCTGACAGGCCCACTGAAGCTTTCTTT.

The chain couples TRBV19 to TRBJ2-1; TRBD1 matches 8 bases. V was pared by 4 bases and J by 6 bases, with 8 bases of the junction left unmatched. This CDR3 is built from 15 residues. Germline-derived CDR1 and CDR2 are LNHDA and SQIVND (reference sequence). The CDR3 protein is CASSTGQGVGNEQFF. DNA of the CDR3: TGTGCCAGTAGTACCGGACAGGGTGTGGGCAATGAGCAGTTCTTC. Drawing the rest from reference TRBV19 and TRBJ2-1, the complete variable domain is DGGITQSPKYLFRKEGQNVTLSCEQNLNHDAMYWYRQDPGQGLRLIYYSQIVNDFQKGDIAEGYSVSREKKESFPLTVTSAQKNPTAFYLCASSTGQGVGNEQFFGPGTRLTVL.

The rearrangement links TRBV7-3 to TRBJ1-1; D is uncertain. Trimming shortened V by 1 base and J by 6 bases, and 9 bases separated the two germline ends. Germline-derived CDR1 and CDR2 are SGHTA and FQGTGA. The CDR3 runs to 13 residues. CDR3 in amino acids: CASSLNLASEAFF. In DNA, the CDR3 is TGTGCCAGCAGCTTAAACCTAGCTTCTGAAGCTTTCTTT.

The genes are TRBV3-1 (or the pseudogene TRBV3-2) and TRBJ2-1; TRBD1 aligns across 9 bases. CDR1 LGHDT and CDR2 YNNKEL come from the germline V gene (reference sequence). The length of the CDR3 is 16 residues. Germline trimming cut 4 bases from V and 2 bases from J; bases unmatched to any gene: 6. The CDR3 sequence is CASSPRRDRAYNEQFF. CDR3 nucleotide sequence: TGTGCCAGCAGCCCTCGCCGGGACAGGGCCTACAATGAGCAGTTCTTC.

This chain links TRBV14 with TRBJ1-2; D is ambiguous. CDR1 is SGHDN and CDR2 is FVKESK in the germline V gene. V was pared by 5 bases and J by 4 bases, with 14 bases between. The CDR3 is 14 residues long. DNA for the CDR3: TGTGCCAGCAGCTCCCAAGCGGAGGGCTATGGCTACACCTTC. This translates into CASSSQAEGYGYTF.

The V and J genes are TRBV3-1 (or the pseudogene TRBV3-2) and TRBJ1-1; D might be TRBD1 (5 bases). CDR1 and CDR2 (germline): LGHDT, YNNKEL (reference sequence). CDR3 length: 15 residues. V lost 0 bases, J lost 1 base, and 9 bases lay in between. Here the CDR3 reads CASSQEWRGNTEAFF. The CDR3 DNA reads as TGTGCCAGCAGCCAAGAGTGGAGGGGGAACACTGAAGCTTTCTTT.

This clone showed up just once. The CDR3 nucleotides read TGTGCCACTACCCCGACAGGCGGGAGGAGCTACACCTTC. It translates to CATTPTGGRSYTF. V gene TRBV19 combines with J gene TRBJ1-2; D perhaps matches TRBD1 (6 bases). The CDR3 covers 13 residues. Germline assignment: CDR1 LNHDA and CDR2 SQIVND (reference sequence). Trimming shortened V by 10 bases and J by 9 bases, and 21 bases separated the two germline ends.

The chain combines TRBV19 with TRBJ1-2, with 7 positions matching TRBD1. This CDR3 has 15 amino acids. The germline CDR1 and CDR2 sequences are LNHDA and SQIVND (reference sequence). V lost 7 bases, J lost 8 bases, and 16 bases stayed unmatched. In nucleotides, the CDR3 is TGTGCCAGTATATTGCATGGGGACAGAGGTGTCGGCTACACCTTC. This codes for CASILHGDRGVGYTF.

This clone came up a few times. V usage is TRBV11-2 and J usage is TRBJ1-2, with D possibly TRBD1 on 5 matching bases. This CDR3 region has 16 residues. Germline V gene lookup returns CDR1 SGHAT and CDR2 FQNNGV. Trimming removed 5 bases at V and 5 bases at J, with 21 bases between. The CDR3 sequence: CASSPAGGRKNYGYTF. Written as DNA, the CDR3 is TGTGCCAGCAGCCCGGCGGGGGGACGGAAGAATTATGGCTACACCTTC. Supplemented by reference TRBV11-2 and TRBJ1-2, the full variable domain reads EAGVAQSPRYKIIEKRQSVAFWCNPISGHATLYWYQQILGQGPKLLIQFQNNGVVDDSQLPKDRFSAERLKGVDSTLKIQPAKLEDSAVYLCASSPAGGRKNYGYTFGSGTRLTVV.

V is TRBV30 and J is TRBJ2-4, with D unclear. CDR1 is GTSNPN and CDR2 is SVGIG in the germline V gene (reference sequence). V was pared by 2 bases and J by 2 bases, with 10 bases between. The CDR3 sequence is 14 residues long. The CDR3: CAWSPRVPKNIQYF. The CDR3 coding sequence is TGTGCCTGGAGTCCCCGCGTACCCAAAAACATTCAGTACTTC.

The V gene is TRBV6-5, the J gene TRBJ1-1; 7 bases are shared with TRBD1. The CDR3 is 15 residues long. Losses at the gene ends were 7 bases for V and 0 bases for J; bases not matched to a gene: 8. Looked up from germline, CDR1 is MNHEY and CDR2 is SVGAGI. The CDR3 region is CASTRVQGLNTEAFF. CDR3 sequence (DNA): TGTGCCAGCACCCGGGTACAGGGGTTGAACACTGAAGCTTTCTTT.

The V gene is TRBV7-8, the J gene TRBJ2-7, with a possible D match to TRBD1 (6 bases). CDR1 SGHVS and CDR2 FQNEAQ come from the germline V gene. V lost 0 bases and J lost 2, with 8 bases in between. This CDR3 is 14 amino acids long. The CDR3 nucleotides are TGTGCCAGCAGCTTAGCAGGGGGAGCCTACGAGCAGTACTTC. As protein: CASSLAGGAYEQYF. Together with reference TRBV7-8 and TRBJ2-7, the CDR3 gives the full variable domain: GAGVSQSPRYKVAKRGQDVALRCDPISGHVSLFWYQQALGQGPEFLTYFQNEAQLDKSGLPSDRFFAERPEGSVSTLKIQRTQQEDSAVYLCASSLAGGAYEQYFGPGTRLTVT.

This clone showed up just once. This chain connects TRBV2 to TRBJ2-7; TRBD1 aligns across 9 bases. Germline assignment: CDR1 SNHLY and CDR2 FYNNEI. The CDR3 consists of 17 residues. Germline trimming cut 6 bases from V and 3 bases from J; bases unmatched to any gene: 15. The CDR3 protein is CASRARPSGQGFYEQYF. DNA for the CDR3: TGTGCCAGCAGAGCCAGACCCTCGGGACAGGGTTTCTACGAGCAGTACTTC. Supplemented by reference TRBV2 and TRBJ2-7, the full variable domain reads EPEVTQTPSHQVTQMGQEVILRCVPISNHLYFYWYRQILGQKVEFLVSFYNNEISEKSEIFDDQFSVERPDGSNFTLKIRSTKLEDSAMYFCASRARPSGQGFYEQYFGPGTRLTVT.

For the CDR3, the DNA is TGTGCCAGCGGACTACAGGGGGCCGGAGATACGCAGTATTTT. Its protein is CASGLQGAGDTQYF. This chain connects TRBV7-9 to TRBJ2-3; 9 bases are a match to TRBD1. V dropped 8 bases and J dropped 5; count of bases not matched to a gene: 8. This CDR3 contains 14 residues. Germline V lookup: CDR1 SEHNR, CDR2 FQNEAQ (reference sequence).

The chain joins TRBV19 to TRBJ2-2; 7 nucleotides match TRBD2. The CDR3 runs to 14 residues. J lost 3 bases, V lost 9 bases, and 7 bases had no gene match. From germline, CDR1 is LNHDA and CDR2 SQIVND (reference sequence). The CDR3 loop reads CASRRGVDTGELFF. The DNA for the CDR3 is TGTGCCAGCCGCCGGGGGGTGGACACCGGGGAGCTGTTTTTT.